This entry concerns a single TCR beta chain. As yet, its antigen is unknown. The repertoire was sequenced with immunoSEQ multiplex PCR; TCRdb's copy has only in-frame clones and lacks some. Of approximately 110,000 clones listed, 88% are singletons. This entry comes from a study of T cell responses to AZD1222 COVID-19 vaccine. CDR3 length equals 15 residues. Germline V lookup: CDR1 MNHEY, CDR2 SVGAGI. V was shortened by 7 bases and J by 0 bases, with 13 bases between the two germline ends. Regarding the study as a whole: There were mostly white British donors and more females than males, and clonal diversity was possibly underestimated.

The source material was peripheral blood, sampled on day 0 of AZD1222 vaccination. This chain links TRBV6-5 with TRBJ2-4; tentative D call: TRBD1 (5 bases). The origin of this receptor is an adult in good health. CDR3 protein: CASISWGGAKNIQYF. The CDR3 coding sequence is TGTGCCAGCATCAGTTGGGGCGGAGCCAAAAACATTCAGTACTTC.